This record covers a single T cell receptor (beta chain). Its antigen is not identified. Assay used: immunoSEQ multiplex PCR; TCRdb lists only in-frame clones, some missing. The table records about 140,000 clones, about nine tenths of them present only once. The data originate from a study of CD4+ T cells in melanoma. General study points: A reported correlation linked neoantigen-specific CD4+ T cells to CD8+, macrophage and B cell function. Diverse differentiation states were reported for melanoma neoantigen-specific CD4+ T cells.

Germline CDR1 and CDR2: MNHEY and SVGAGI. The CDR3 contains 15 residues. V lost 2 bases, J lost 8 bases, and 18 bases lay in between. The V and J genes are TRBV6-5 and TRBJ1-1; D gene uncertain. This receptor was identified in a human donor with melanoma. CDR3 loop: CASSYGSQLFGEAFF. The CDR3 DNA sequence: TGTGCCAGCAGTTACGGTTCACAACTTTTCGGGGAAGCTTTCTTT.